This T cell receptor beta chain appears in the sequencing data of a study of blood T cell repertoires in COVID-19. Background on the study: COVID-19 samples collected from the United States, Italy and Spain covered acute and convalescent phases. PBMCs, B-cell-depleted T cells, or T cells provided the cDNA or gDNA that made up the material.

Per the original data handling: Amplification of reference gene primers provided the estimated nucleated cell counts. Libraries were prepared by immunoSEQ multiplex PCR; TCRdb keeps only in-frame clonotypes and omits some of them. That table is the source of V, J and clone size, and D and trimming were worked out from the DNA. The sample shows 150,000 to 200,000 clones, approximately 92% of them seen only once. The receptor's source is a woman between 45 and 60 years old with acute or convalescent COVID-19. The sample taken for sequencing was peripheral blood.

DNA of the CDR3: TGTGCCAGTAGTGGAGGGGGCTTGGTTAATGAAAAACTGTTTTTT. Protein sequence: CASSGGGLVNEKLFF. The genes are TRBV19 and TRBJ1-4; 7 bases align to TRBD1. There are 15 residues in the CDR3. V shed 5 bases, J shed 4 bases, and the junction held 7 bases outside the gene matches. CDR1 and CDR2 (germline): LNHDA, SQIVND (reference sequence).